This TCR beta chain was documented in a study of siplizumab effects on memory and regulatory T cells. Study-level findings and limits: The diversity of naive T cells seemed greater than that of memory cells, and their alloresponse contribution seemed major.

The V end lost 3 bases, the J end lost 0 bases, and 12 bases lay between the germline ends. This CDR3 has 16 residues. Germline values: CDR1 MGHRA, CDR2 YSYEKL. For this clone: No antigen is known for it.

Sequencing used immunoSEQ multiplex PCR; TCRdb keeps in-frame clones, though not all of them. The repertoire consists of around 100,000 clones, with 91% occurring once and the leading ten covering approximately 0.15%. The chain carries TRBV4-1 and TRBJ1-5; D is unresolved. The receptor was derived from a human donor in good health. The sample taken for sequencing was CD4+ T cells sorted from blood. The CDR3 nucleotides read TGCGCCAGCAGCCAGGCAATAACGTATAGCAATCAGCCCCAGCATTTT. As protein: CASSQAITYSNQPQHF.